This entry concerns a single TCR beta chain. Its antigen remains unknown. This record belongs to a study of response to subunit inactivated influenza vaccine. Study-wide points: Authors proposed each seasonal influenza vaccination draws in few new T cells.

Germline loops: CDR1 MNHEY, CDR2 SVGAGI. CDR3 length: 18 residues. Germline trimming cut 0 bases from V and 6 bases from J; bases unmatched to any gene: 7. Via MiXCR, TCRdb re-called the RT-PCR reads, giving one row per CDR3 protein. Of 700,000 to 800,000 distinct CDR3 sequences listed, approximately 18% are singletons. The sequence came from a man aged 45-60 years who received an inactivated influenza vaccine. The genes are TRBV6-5 and TRBJ2-1; 14 bases agree with TRBD2. Specimen: PBMCs from blood, collected roughly 5 days after vaccination. The CDR3 region is CASSYSRLAGGPFNEQFF. CDR3 in DNA: TGTGCCAGCAGTTACTCTCGACTAGCGGGGGGGCCCTTCAATGAGCAGTTCTTC.